This T cell receptor beta chain was captured in a study of T cell responses to AZD1222 COVID-19 vaccine. Across the whole study: Both about-4-week and about-12-week second-dose recipients were combined. General observations from the study: Unmutated variant regions reportedly attract nearly half of all spike-specific TCRs. There were vaccine-associated CD4 TCRs across spike, dominant at 160-218 and 743-854. Most donors were white British and more were female, and clonal diversity was possibly underestimated.

V lost 5 bases to trimming and J lost 4 bases; unmatched junction nucleotides: 9. Germline V CDR1 and CDR2: SNHLY, FYNNEI. This CDR3 is 17 amino acids long. The table came from immunoSEQ multiplex PCR; TCRdb's copy has only in-frame clones and leaves some out. Of about 92,000 clones in the sample, roughly nine tenths were seen once. Details on this clone: The antigen remains undetermined.

The rearrangement uses TRBV2 and TRBJ2-2, with 11 bases that match TRBD2. Source: peripheral blood, taken on day 0 of AZD1222 vaccination. The receptor comes from an adult in good health. The CDR3 loop is CASSTGTSGGGTGELFF. Here the CDR3 DNA reads TGTGCCAGCAGTACCGGGACTAGCGGAGGAGGCACCGGGGAGCTGTTTTTT.